The clone carrying this TCR beta chain was seen a handful of times. Its antigen is not known. A single record per CDR3 protein comes from TCRdb applying MiXCR to the 5' RACE reads. The sample consists of approximately 620,000 distinct CDR3 sequences, 8.6% of them appearing once. This sample is part of a study of identical twins. Study-wide points: Compared with models, monozygotic twins showed more out-of-frame TCR alpha sharing.

Unmatched junction bases numbered 3, after V lost 2 bases and J lost 0 bases. This CDR3 region has 16 residues. Germline assignment: CDR1 MNHEY and CDR2 SVGAGI. These data were likewise used in another study, on yellow fever vaccine responses in identical twins.

This sequence joins TRBV6-5 and TRBJ1-4; the match to TRBD1 covers 7 bases. The sample taken for sequencing was PBMCs. This clonotype was sampled from a woman aged 18-35 years in good health. CDR3 DNA: TGTGCCAGCAGTTACAGGGGGCGTTCAACTAATGAAAAACTGTTTTTT. It encodes CASSYRGRSTNEKLFF.